One and the same sample provided the 17 T cell receptor beta chains below, sequenced in a study of T cells in Graves' hyperthyroidism and ophthalmopathy. TCR beta CDR3 sequences were amplified from RNA transcripts. Carried out on the TCR CDR3, a first-round RT-PCR used the HTBI primer set. Using its own MiXCR run on the multiplex PCR reads, TCRdb lists one record per CDR3 protein. The repertoire holds around 690,000 distinct CDR3 sequences, with around 15% as singletons. Sequenced: blood. The receptors derive from a man aged 50 or older with Graves' hyperthyroidism.

Comments on this clonotype: A read error may be the cause here, since a much bigger clone is one base away. The chain has TRBV27 and TRBJ1-1; D perhaps matches TRBD1 (6 bases). CDR1 is MNHEY and CDR2 is SMNVEV in the germline V gene (reference sequence). CDR3 size: 15 residues. Trimming cost V 5 bases and J 1 base, with 14 bases left between them. The CDR3 loop is CASSISGTSNTEAFF. CDR3 DNA sequence: TGTGCCAGCAGTATCTCCGGGACATCGAACACTGAAGCTTTCTTT.

This clonotype was detected ten times or more. The genes are TRBV28 and TRBJ2-2, with D hard to call. With 4 bases removed from V and 6 bases from J, the gap between germline ends came to 12 bases. CDR3 length equals 14 residues. Per germline, CDR1 MDHEN and CDR2 SYDVKM. The CDR3 here is CASSSWKNPGELFF. The CDR3 DNA reads TGTGCCAGCAGTTCCTGGAAAAACCCCGGGGAGCTGTTTTTT.

The chain uses TRBV5-1 and TRBJ1-3; D gene unclear. V was trimmed by 2 bases and J by 0 bases, leaving 9 bases between them. The CDR3 is made up of 15 amino acids. Per the germline V gene, CDR1 is SGHRS and CDR2 is YFSETQ. CDR3 sequence: CASSFIPGSGNTIYF. For the CDR3, the DNA is TGCGCCAGCAGCTTTATCCCCGGCTCTGGAAACACCATATATTTT.

This clonotype has only a few counts. The chain employs TRBV5-1 and TRBJ2-2; TRBD2 matches 7 bases. The CDR3 is 16 residues long. Germline V gives CDR1 SGHRS, CDR2 YFSETQ. V shed 3 bases and J 2 bases; nucleotides not matched to a gene: 7. The CDR3 reads CASSSSVAGNTGELFF. CDR3 nucleotide sequence: TGCGCCAGCAGCTCCTCTGTAGCGGGTAACACCGGGGAGCTGTTTTTT.

This clonotype was recorded many times. The rearrangement uses TRBV6-1 and TRBJ1-1; D remains ambiguous. There are 14 residues in the CDR3. V lost 7 bases and J lost 0, with 12 bases in between. The germline V gene encodes CDR1 MNHNS and CDR2 SASEGT. The CDR3 DNA follows: TGTGCCAGCATTTTGACAAATTTGAACACTGAAGCTTTCTTT. Translated, it gives CASILTNLNTEAFF.

This chain joins TRBV2 and TRBJ1-3; 9 bases align to TRBD1. The germline gives CDR1 SNHLY, CDR2 FYNNEI. After removal of 3 bases from V and 3 bases from J, the junction contained 9 bases not matched to a gene. There are 17 residues in the CDR3. The CDR3 loop reads CASSDVTGGLYGNTIYF. The CDR3 DNA reads as TGTGCCAGCAGTGATGTTACAGGGGGCTTGTATGGAAACACCATATATTTT.

The chain joins TRBV28 to TRBJ1-5, with TRBD1 as a possible D gene (6 bases). The CDR3 spans 16 residues. Germline loops: CDR1 MDHEN, CDR2 SYDVKM. Trimming stripped 6 bases from V and 1 base from J, with 16 bases between. The CDR3: CASRIGGAMSNQPQHF. The CDR3, as DNA: TGTGCCAGCAGAATAGGGGGGGCCATGAGCAATCAGCCCCAGCATTTT.

This clonotype was picked up many times. J is TRBJ2-7 and V is TRBV27, with D perhaps TRBD1 (5 bases). CDR1 MNHEY and CDR2 SMNVEV come from the germline V gene (reference sequence). The length of the CDR3 is 14 residues. Trimming took off 5 bases at V and 0 bases at J, with 11 bases between the two ends. The CDR3 here is CASSGQGSSYEQYF. DNA for the CDR3: TGTGCCAGCAGTGGGCAGGGATCCTCCTACGAGCAGTACTTC.

The genes are TRBV18 and TRBJ1-2, with unresolved D. Trimming took off 0 bases at V and 6 bases at J, with 11 bases between the two ends. CDR1 is KGHSH, CDR2 LQKENI, per germline. The CDR3 contains 14 residues. The CDR3 nucleotides read TGTGCCAGCTCACCACCGAGTGGGGAGGATGGCTACACCTTC. It encodes CASSPPSGEDGYTF.

This clonotype was detected a few times. The chain joins TRBV7-2 to TRBJ2-3; possibly TRBD2 for D (6 bases). Between the trimmed V and J ends, which lost 3 bases and 2 bases, there was a span of 12 bases. The CDR3 has 15 amino acids. The V gene's germline CDR1 is SGHTA and CDR2 FQGNSA. CDR3: CASSFAAGLTDTQYF. Here the CDR3 DNA reads TGTGCCAGCAGCTTCGCGGCGGGACTCACAGATACGCAGTATTTT.

As for this clonotype: The junction shows a germline mismatch at one end, possibly a read error. The chain recombines TRBV28 with TRBJ2-7, with D uncertain. This CDR3 has 13 residues. Germline-derived CDR1 and CDR2 are MDHEN and SYDVKM. The CDR3 loop is CASSGRPSCEQYF. Written as DNA, the CDR3 is TGTGCCAGCAGTGGCAGGCCCTCCTGCGAGCAGTACTTC.

This clonotype showed up many times. V usage is TRBV2 and J usage is TRBJ2-1; 8 bases are a match to TRBD2. The CDR3 runs 15 residues. Per germline, CDR1 SNHLY and CDR2 FYNNEI. Trimming cost V 6 bases and J 3 bases; bases outside gene matches: 7. CDR3 loop: CASRLTSANYNEQFF. CDR3 bases: TGTGCCAGCAGACTGACTAGCGCAAACTACAATGAGCAGTTCTTC.

This clonotype has a count of ten or more. The V call is TRBV28, the J call TRBJ1-5; D is ambiguous. CDR1 MDHEN and CDR2 SYDVKM come from the germline V gene. The V end lost 7 bases, the J end lost 1 base, and 8 bases lay between the germline ends. The length of the CDR3 is 13 residues. The CDR3, as DNA: TGTGCCAGCAAAGGGCCCAGCAATCAGCCCCAGCATTTT. It codes for CASKGPSNQPQHF.

Comments on this clonotype: This may arise from a read error, as a much more abundant clone is one base away. The J gene is TRBJ1-2, the V gene TRBV11-2, with 9 bases identical to TRBD1. This CDR3 has 17 residues. Germline CDR1 and CDR2: SGHAT and FQNNGV. CDR3 region: CASSLRTGAYQDYGYIF. CDR3 DNA: TGTGCCAGCAGCTTAAGGACAGGGGCCTATCAAGACTATGGCTACATCTTC.

The chain couples TRBV6-6 to TRBJ2-7; 11 nucleotides match TRBD1. V lost 2 bases, J lost 4 bases, and 4 bases stayed unmatched. Looked up from germline, CDR1 is MNHNY and CDR2 is SVGAGI (reference sequence). The CDR3 sequence is 15 residues long. CDR3 region: CASSYPGQGGYEQYF. The CDR3 bases are TGTGCCAGCAGTTACCCGGGACAGGGGGGATACGAGCAGTACTTC.

There are many counts of this clonotype. The J gene is TRBJ2-3, the V gene TRBV18; tentative D call: TRBD1 (5 bases). Germline CDR1 KGHSH, CDR2 LQKENI. V lost 3 bases to trimming and J lost 5 bases, with 6 bases between them. The CDR3 covers 12 residues. The CDR3 DNA reads TGTGCCAGCTCACCGGGGCAAGATACGCAGTATTTT. It specifies CASSPGQDTQYF.

Ten or more counts support this clonotype. The rearrangement uses TRBV15 and TRBJ2-7, with D perhaps matching TRBD2 (5 bases). The germline V and J ends were trimmed by 3 bases and 2 bases, with 17 bases remaining between them. CDR1 is LNHNV, CDR2 YYDKDF, per germline (reference sequence). The CDR3 contains 16 residues. CDR3 nucleotides: TGTGCCACCAGCAGCGATTTTACAGCGGTCCCCTACGAGCAGTACTTC. This codes for CATSSDFTAVPYEQYF. The whole variable domain, remainder taken from reference TRBV15 and TRBJ2-7, is DAMVIQNPRYQVTQFGKPVTLSCSQTLNHNVMYWYQQKSSQAPKLLFHYYDKDFNNEADTPDNFQSRRPNTSFCFLDIRSPGLGDTAMYLCATSSDFTAVPYEQYFGPGTRLTVT.